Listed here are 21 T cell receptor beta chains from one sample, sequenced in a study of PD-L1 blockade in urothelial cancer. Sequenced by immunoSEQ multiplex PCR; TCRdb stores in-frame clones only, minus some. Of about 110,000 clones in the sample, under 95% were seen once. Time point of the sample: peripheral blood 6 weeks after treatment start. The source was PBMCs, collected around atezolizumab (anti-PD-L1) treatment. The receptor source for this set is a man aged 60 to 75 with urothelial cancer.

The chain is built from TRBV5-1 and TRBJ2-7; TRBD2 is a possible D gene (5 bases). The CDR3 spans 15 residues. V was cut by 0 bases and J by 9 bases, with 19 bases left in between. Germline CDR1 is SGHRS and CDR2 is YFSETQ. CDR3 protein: CASSLGEHGVGGQYF. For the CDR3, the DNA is TGCGCCAGCAGCTTGGGGGAGCATGGGGTTGGAGGGCAGTACTTC.

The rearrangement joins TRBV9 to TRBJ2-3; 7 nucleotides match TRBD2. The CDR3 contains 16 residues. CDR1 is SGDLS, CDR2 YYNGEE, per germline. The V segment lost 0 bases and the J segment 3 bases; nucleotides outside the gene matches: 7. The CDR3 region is CASSVGLTGGTDTQYF. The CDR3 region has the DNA TGTGCCAGCAGCGTAGGACTCACGGGGGGAACAGATACGCAGTATTTT.

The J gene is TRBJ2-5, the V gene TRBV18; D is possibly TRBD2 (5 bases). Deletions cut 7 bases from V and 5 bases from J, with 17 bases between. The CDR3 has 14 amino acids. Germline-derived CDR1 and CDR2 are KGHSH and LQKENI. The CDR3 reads CASCRAPRGETQYF. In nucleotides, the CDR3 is TGTGCCAGCTGCCGGGCCCCTCGAGGGGAGACCCAGTACTTC. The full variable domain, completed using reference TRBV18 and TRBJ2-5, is NAGVMQNPRHLVRRRGQEARLRCSPMKGHSHVYWYRQLPEEGLKFMVYLQKENIIDESGMPKERFSAEFPKEGPSILRIQQVVRGDSAAYFCASCRAPRGETQYFGPGTRLLVL.

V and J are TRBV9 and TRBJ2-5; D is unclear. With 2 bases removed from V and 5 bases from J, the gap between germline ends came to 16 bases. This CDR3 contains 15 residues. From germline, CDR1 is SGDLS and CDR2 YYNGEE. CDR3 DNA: TGTGCCAGCAGCGTCGAGGCCTACCCCGAGGAGACCCAGTACTTC. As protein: CASSVEAYPEETQYF.

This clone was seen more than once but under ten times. CDR3 in amino acids: CASSERGGYNEQFF. For the CDR3, the DNA is TGTGCCAGCAGTGAGCGGGGGGGGTACAATGAGCAGTTCTTC. V is TRBV6-5 and J is TRBJ2-1; 10 bases are a match to TRBD2. Losses at the gene ends were 5 bases for V and 4 bases for J; bases not matched to a gene: 2. The germline V gene has CDR1 MNHEY and CDR2 SVGAGI. The CDR3 contains 14 residues.

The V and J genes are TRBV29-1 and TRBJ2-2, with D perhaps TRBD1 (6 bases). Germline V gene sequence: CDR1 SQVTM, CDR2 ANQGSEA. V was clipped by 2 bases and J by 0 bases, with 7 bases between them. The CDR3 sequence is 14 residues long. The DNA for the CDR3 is TGCAGCGTTGAATACAGGGCGAACACCGGGGAGCTGTTTTTT. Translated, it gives CSVEYRANTGELFF.

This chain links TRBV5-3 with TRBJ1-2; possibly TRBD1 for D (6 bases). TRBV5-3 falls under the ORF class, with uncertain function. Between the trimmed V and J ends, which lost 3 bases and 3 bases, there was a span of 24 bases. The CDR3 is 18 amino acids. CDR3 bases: TGTGCCAGAAGCTCACCAGACAGGCCCAAAATGAACGACTATGGCTACACCTTC. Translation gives CARSSPDRPKMNDYGYTF.

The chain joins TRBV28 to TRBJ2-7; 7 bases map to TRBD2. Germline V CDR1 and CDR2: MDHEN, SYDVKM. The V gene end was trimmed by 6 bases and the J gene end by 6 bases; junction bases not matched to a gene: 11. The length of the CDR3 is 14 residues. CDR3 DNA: TGTGCCAGCAGGGAAACGGGACTAAAGGTCGAGCAGTACTTC. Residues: CASRETGLKVEQYF. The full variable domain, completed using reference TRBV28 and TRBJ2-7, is DVKVTQSSRYLVKRTGEKVFLECVQDMDHENMFWYRQDPGLGLRLIYFSYDVKMKEKGDIPEGYSVSREKKERFSLILESASTNQTSMYLCASRETGLKVEQYFGPGTRLTVT.

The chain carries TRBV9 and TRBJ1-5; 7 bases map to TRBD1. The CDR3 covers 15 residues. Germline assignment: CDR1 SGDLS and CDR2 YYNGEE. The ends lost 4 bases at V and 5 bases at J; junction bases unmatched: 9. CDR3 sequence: CASSPSGDSHQPQHF. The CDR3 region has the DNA TGTGCCAGCAGCCCATCCGGGGACAGCCATCAGCCCCAGCATTTT.

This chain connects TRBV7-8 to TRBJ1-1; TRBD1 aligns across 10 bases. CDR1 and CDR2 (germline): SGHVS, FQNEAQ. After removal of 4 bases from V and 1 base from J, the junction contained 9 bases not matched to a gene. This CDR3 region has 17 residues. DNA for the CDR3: TGTGCCAGCAGCTGGACCCGGGACAGGGGTACGAACACTGAAGCTTTCTTT. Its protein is CASSWTRDRGTNTEAFF.

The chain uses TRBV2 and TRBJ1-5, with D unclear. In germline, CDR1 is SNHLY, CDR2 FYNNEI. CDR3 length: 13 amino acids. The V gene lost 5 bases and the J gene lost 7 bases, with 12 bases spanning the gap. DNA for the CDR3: TGTGCCAGCAGTCTTCAAGAGGAGCAGCCCCAGCATTTT. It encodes CASSLQEEQPQHF.

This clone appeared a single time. The CDR3 nucleotides read TGCGCCAGCAGCTTATCGGACAGGGTCACCGGGGAGCTGTTTTTT. It encodes CASSLSDRVTGELFF. The chain has TRBV5-1 and TRBJ2-2; 8 nucleotides agree with TRBD1. The CDR3 runs 15 residues. Germline loops: CDR1 SGHRS, CDR2 YFSETQ. V dropped 2 bases and J dropped 4; count of bases not matched to a gene: 4.

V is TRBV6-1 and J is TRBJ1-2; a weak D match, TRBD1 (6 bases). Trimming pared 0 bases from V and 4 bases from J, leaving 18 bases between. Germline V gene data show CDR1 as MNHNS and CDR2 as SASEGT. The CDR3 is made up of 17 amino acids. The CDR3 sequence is CASSEAGRTGNFYGYTF. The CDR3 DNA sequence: TGTGCCAGCAGTGAAGCCGGAAGAACAGGGAACTTCTATGGCTACACCTTC.

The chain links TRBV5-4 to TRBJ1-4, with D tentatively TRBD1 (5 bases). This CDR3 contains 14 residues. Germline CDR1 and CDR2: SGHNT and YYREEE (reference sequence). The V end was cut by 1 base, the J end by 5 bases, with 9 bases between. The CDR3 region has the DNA TGTGCCAGCAGCTTGTCGGGGGGGAATGAAAAACTGTTTTTT. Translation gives CASSLSGGNEKLFF. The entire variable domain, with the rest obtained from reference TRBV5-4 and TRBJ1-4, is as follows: ETGVTQSPTHLIKTRGQQVTLRCSSQSGHNTVSWYQQALGQGPQFIFQYYREEENGRGNFPPRFSGLQFPNYSSELNVNALELDDSALYLCASSLSGGNEKLFFGSGTQLSVL.

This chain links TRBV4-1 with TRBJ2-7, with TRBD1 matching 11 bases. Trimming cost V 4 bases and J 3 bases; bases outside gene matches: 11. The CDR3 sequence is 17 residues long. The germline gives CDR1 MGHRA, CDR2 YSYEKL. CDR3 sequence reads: CASSPMPAGTGGYEQYF. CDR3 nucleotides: TGCGCCAGCAGCCCAATGCCCGCCGGGACAGGGGGCTACGAGCAGTACTTC.

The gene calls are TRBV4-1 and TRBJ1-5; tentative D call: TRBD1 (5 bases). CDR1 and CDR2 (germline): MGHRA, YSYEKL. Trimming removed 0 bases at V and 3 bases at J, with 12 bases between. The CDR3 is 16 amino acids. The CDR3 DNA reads TGCGCCAGCAGCCAAGATGAACAGGCCTACAATCAGCCCCAGCATTTT. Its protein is CASSQDEQAYNQPQHF.

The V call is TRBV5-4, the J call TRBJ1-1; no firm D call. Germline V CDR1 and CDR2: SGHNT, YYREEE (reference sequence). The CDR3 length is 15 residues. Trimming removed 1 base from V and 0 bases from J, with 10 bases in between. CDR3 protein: CASSLNPTLNTEAFF. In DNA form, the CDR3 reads TGTGCCAGCAGCTTGAACCCTACTCTGAACACTGAAGCTTTCTTT.

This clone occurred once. The CDR3 nucleotides read TGTGCCAGCAGTTCACAGGTGGAATTGACAGATACGCAGTATTTT. It specifies CASSSQVELTDTQYF. The chain has TRBV28 and TRBJ2-3; a weak D match, TRBD1 (5 bases). The CDR3 has 15 amino acids. V lost 4 bases and J lost 3, with 14 bases in between. Germline V lookup: CDR1 MDHEN, CDR2 SYDVKM.

The CDR3 region has the DNA TGTGCCAGCAGCTCCCCGAGGGTACCCCTCCACTTT. Translation gives CASSSPRVPLHF. The rearrangement links TRBV7-2 to TRBJ1-6, with unresolved D. The CDR3 runs to 12 residues. Germline CDR1 SGHTA, CDR2 FQGNSA. V lost 4 bases and J 12 bases, leaving 10 bases between the germline ends. The full variable domain, its missing parts supplied by reference TRBV7-2 and TRBJ1-6, is GAGVSQSPSNKVTEKGKDVELRCDPISGHTALYWYRQSLGQGLEFLIYFQGNSAPDKSGLPSDRFSAERTGGSVSTLTIQRTQQEDSAVYLCASSSPRVPLHFGNGTRLTVT.

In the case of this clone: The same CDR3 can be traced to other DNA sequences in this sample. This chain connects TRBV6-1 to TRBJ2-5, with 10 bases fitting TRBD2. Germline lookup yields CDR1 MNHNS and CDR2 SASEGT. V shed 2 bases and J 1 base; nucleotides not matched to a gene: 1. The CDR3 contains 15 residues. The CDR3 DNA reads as TGTGCCAGCAGTGAATTAGCGGGGGGCCAAGAGACCCAGTACTTC. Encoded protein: CASSELAGGQETQYF.

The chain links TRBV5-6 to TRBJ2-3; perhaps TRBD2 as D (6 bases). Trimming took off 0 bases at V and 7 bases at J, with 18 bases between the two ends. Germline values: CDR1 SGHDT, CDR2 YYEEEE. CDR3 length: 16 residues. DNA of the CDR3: TGTGCCAGCAGCTTGGAGGGCGGGGAGCTTGCAAATACGCAGTATTTT. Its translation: CASSLEGGELANTQYF.